Below are 30 T cell receptor beta chains sequenced from a single sample in a study of shared clonotypes between healthy human individuals. The assay was immunoSEQ multiplex PCR, and TCRdb's table has in-frame clones only and misses some. The table lists more than 2 million clones, over 85% of them singletons, with 0.13% in the top ten. Sequenced input: naive CD4+ T cells sorted from blood. Subset in this sample: CD45RA+ positively selected. These receptors all come from a man younger than 35 in good health.

This clone was recorded a few times. The chain is built from TRBV10-3 and TRBJ2-5; D is tentatively TRBD1 or TRBD2 (6 bases each). The CDR3 sequence is 16 residues long. The germline V gene has CDR1 ENHRY and CDR2 SYGVKD. V shed 2 bases and J shed 1 base, with 14 bases lying between them. The chain's CDR3 is CAISEIIEGGQETQYF. The CDR3 DNA follows: TGTGCCATCAGTGAGATTATTGAGGGGGGCCAAGAGACCCAGTACTTC.

The V call is TRBV10-2, the J call TRBJ1-4; TRBD1 agrees at 8 bases. Looked up from germline, CDR1 is WSHSY and CDR2 is SAAADI. The ends lost 0 bases at V and 8 bases at J; junction bases unmatched: 5. The CDR3 is 15 residues long. The CDR3 nucleotides read TGCGCCAGCAGTGAGTCCAGGGGGCTAGGGGAAAAACTGTTTTTT. Its translation is CASSESRGLGEKLFF.

V is TRBV10-2 and J is TRBJ1-5; weak D call: TRBD1 (6 bases). Germline CDR1 reads WSHSY; CDR2 reads SAAADI. V shed 2 bases and J shed 7 bases, with 12 bases lying between them. The CDR3 length is 14 residues. The CDR3 nucleotides are TGCGCCAGCAGTGAGGCAGGGGATGGACAGCCCCAGCATTTT. It codes for CASSEAGDGQPQHF.

Details on this clone: The sample contains more than one DNA sequence encoding this CDR3. The chain uses TRBV19 and TRBJ1-5, with 7 bases identical to TRBD1. J was trimmed by 4 bases and V by 6 bases; bases with no gene match: 3. Germline V gives CDR1 LNHDA, CDR2 SQIVND (reference sequence). The CDR3 is 13 residues long. The chain's CDR3 is CASSRQGNQPQHF. DNA for the CDR3: TGTGCCAGTAGCCGACAGGGAAATCAGCCCCAGCATTTT.

The gene calls are TRBV10-3 and TRBJ2-1, with D unresolved. Per the germline V gene, CDR1 is ENHRY and CDR2 is SYGVKD. This CDR3 is built from 16 residues. V was shortened by 5 bases and J by 5 bases, with 19 bases between the two germline ends. DNA of the CDR3: TGTGCCATCAGTCGGATTTTTGGGGTTACCCACAATGAGCAGTTCTTC. It codes for CAISRIFGVTHNEQFF.

About this clone: This sample includes further DNA sequences coding for the same CDR3. This chain joins TRBV7-3 and TRBJ2-3; tentative D call: TRBD2 (5 bases). Germline lookup yields CDR1 SGHTA and CDR2 FQGTGA. V was cut by 3 bases and J by 6 bases, with 13 bases left in between. CDR3 length: 14 amino acids. The DNA for the CDR3 is TGTGCCAGCAGCTTTGGGGAGAAAGGGGATACGCAGTATTTT. It specifies CASSFGEKGDTQYF.

Here the CDR3 DNA reads TGTGCCAGCAGTCGGGGCAAACCCACAGATACGCAGTATTTT. Translation: CASSRGKPTDTQYF. The chain couples TRBV6-5 to TRBJ2-3; D possibly uses TRBD1 or TRBD2 (5 bases each). Trimming took 5 bases from V and 2 from J, leaving 11 bases between them. The CDR3 extends over 14 amino acids. Germline V gives CDR1 MNHEY, CDR2 SVGAGI.

The V call is TRBV28, the J call TRBJ2-5; no firm D call. The CDR3 is 13 amino acids. Germline V gene data show CDR1 as MDHEN and CDR2 as SYDVKM. V lost 5 bases and J 4 bases, leaving 11 bases between the germline ends. The CDR3 sequence is CASSVAWGETQYF. Here the CDR3 DNA reads TGTGCCAGCAGTGTCGCCTGGGGAGAGACCCAGTACTTC.

The rearrangement links TRBV11-2 to TRBJ1-4; no clear D. Trimming stripped 2 bases from V and 0 bases from J, with 7 bases between. This CDR3 contains 15 residues. CDR1 and CDR2 from the germline V gene are SGHAT and FQNNGV. The CDR3 nucleotides are TGTGCCAGCAGCTTAAGATCTGCAACTAATGAAAAACTGTTTTTT. Its translation: CASSLRSATNEKLFF.

The rearrangement links TRBV27 to TRBJ2-7, with D unresolved. Germline CDR1 MNHEY, CDR2 SMNVEV (reference sequence). The CDR3 is made up of 15 amino acids. The ends were cut back, 4 bases at V and 0 bases at J, with 13 bases in the middle. In DNA form, the CDR3 reads TGTGCCAGCAGTTCAGCAGGAAAGAGCTCCTACGAGCAGTACTTC. Translating gives CASSSAGKSSYEQYF.

The chain links TRBV10-1 to TRBJ2-7; 10 bases are a match to TRBD2. Per germline, CDR1 WNHNN and CDR2 SYGVQD (reference sequence). The trim removed 4 bases at V and 7 bases at J, leaving 13 bases unmatched. This CDR3 is 16 amino acids long. The CDR3 is CASSASSGGSRLEQYF. CDR3 bases: TGCGCCAGCAGTGCGAGTAGCGGGGGGTCCCGGTTAGAGCAGTACTTC.

V is TRBV27 and J is TRBJ2-5; 10 bases are a match to TRBD1. V lost 5 bases to trimming and J lost 4 bases; unmatched junction nucleotides: 1. The CDR3 is made up of 13 amino acids. The germline V gene encodes CDR1 MNHEY and CDR2 SMNVEV (reference sequence). The CDR3 is CASSRDRGETQYF. The CDR3 DNA sequence: TGTGCCAGCAGTCGGGACAGGGGAGAGACCCAGTACTTC.

The chain carries TRBV6-1 and TRBJ2-6; no clear D gene. The CDR3 contains 10 residues. From germline, CDR1 is MNHNS and CDR2 SASEGT. V gave up 3 bases and J gave up 17 bases, with 8 bases separating them. The CDR3 region is CASSDRDVTF. The CDR3 bases are TGTGCCAGCAGTGATCGCGATGTGACTTTC.

On this clone: At the DNA level, this CDR3 is encoded by other sequences in the same sample as well. This chain joins TRBV28 and TRBJ1-2, with TRBD1 matching over 7 bases. This CDR3 spans 13 amino acids. Germline CDR1 MDHEN, CDR2 SYDVKM. Trimming took 3 bases from V and 2 from J; bases not matched to a gene: 0. This CDR3 reads CASSLDRNYGYTF. Here the CDR3 DNA reads TGTGCCAGCAGTTTGGACAGGAACTATGGCTACACCTTC.

This rearrangement joins TRBV9 to TRBJ1-1, with D unresolved. Trimming shortened V by 4 bases and J by 3 bases, and 16 bases separated the two germline ends. Germline V gene sequence: CDR1 SGDLS, CDR2 YYNGEE. This CDR3 is 15 amino acids long. CDR3: CASSPSPFRDTEAFF. Written as DNA, the CDR3 is TGTGCCAGCAGCCCGAGCCCCTTTAGGGACACTGAAGCTTTCTTT.

The chain links TRBV6-1 to TRBJ2-1; 10 nucleotides align to TRBD1. The CDR3 runs to 15 residues. V lost 1 base to trimming and J lost 5 bases; unmatched junction nucleotides: 2. The germline V gene encodes CDR1 MNHNS and CDR2 SASEGT. The CDR3 region is CASSEGGTGDNEQFF. DNA of the CDR3: TGTGCCAGCAGTGAAGGGGGGACAGGGGACAATGAGCAGTTCTTC.

The chain employs TRBV6-1 and TRBJ2-7; TRBD1 matches at 9 bases. The CDR3 is 16 amino acids. Germline CDR1 MNHNS, CDR2 SASEGT. V lost 2 bases to trimming and J lost 1 base; unmatched junction nucleotides: 6. The CDR3 region is CASSEMMGTGSYEQYF. CDR3 bases: TGTGCCAGCAGTGAAATGATGGGGACAGGGTCCTACGAGCAGTACTTC.

The chain recombines TRBV30 with TRBJ2-7; 7 bases map to TRBD2. The J segment lost 3 bases and the V segment lost 1 base, leaving 3 bases of the junction unmatched. The length of the CDR3 is 13 residues. Germline V gives CDR1 GTSNPN, CDR2 SVGIG (reference sequence). Written as DNA, the CDR3 is TGTGCCTGGAGTGGGGCGGGAGTCTACGAGCAGTACTTC. It translates to CAWSGAGVYEQYF.

This chain links TRBV19 with TRBJ2-7; D is unresolved. CDR3 length: 15 residues. Per the germline V gene, CDR1 is LNHDA and CDR2 is SQIVND (reference sequence). V gave up 2 bases and J gave up 2 bases, with 13 bases separating them. The CDR3: CASSIPRREAYEQYF. Here the CDR3 DNA reads TGTGCCAGTAGTATACCTAGGAGAGAGGCCTACGAGCAGTACTTC. The variable domain in full, completed from reference TRBV19 and TRBJ2-7, reads DGGITQSPKYLFRKEGQNVTLSCEQNLNHDAMYWYRQDPGQGLRLIYYSQIVNDFQKGDIAEGYSVSREKKESFPLTVTSAQKNPTAFYLCASSIPRREAYEQYFGPGTRLTVT.

The J gene is TRBJ1-6, the V gene TRBV7-8, with 7 bases lining up with TRBD1. Germline values: CDR1 SGHVS, CDR2 FQNEAQ. Trimming cost V 3 bases and J 12 bases; bases outside gene matches: 8. The CDR3 extends over 14 amino acids. Here the CDR3 reads CASSLDRSGVPLHF. The CDR3 DNA is TGTGCCAGCAGCTTGGACAGGAGTGGGGTACCCCTCCACTTT.

This clone was counted once. The chain joins TRBV6-5 to TRBJ1-4; D not resolved. Trimming cost V 6 bases and J 8 bases, with 13 bases left between them. The germline V gene encodes CDR1 MNHEY and CDR2 SVGAGI. The CDR3 is 13 amino acids. CDR3 sequence reads: CASSGGAREKLFF. DNA of the CDR3: TGTGCCAGCAGCGGCGGTGCGAGGGAAAAACTGTTTTTT.

The chain couples TRBV19 to TRBJ2-2; D possibly corresponds to TRBD2 (5 bases). V was shortened by 6 bases and J by 4 bases, with 12 bases between the two germline ends. Per the germline V gene, CDR1 is LNHDA and CDR2 is SQIVND (reference sequence). The CDR3 is 14 amino acids. The CDR3 nucleotides read TGTGCCAGTAGAAGTCTCGGAGGCACCGGGGAGCTGTTTTTT. This gives the protein CASRSLGGTGELFF.

A single count supports this clone. This chain links TRBV5-5 with TRBJ2-2, with D unresolved. The V and J ends lost 3 bases and 5 bases respectively, with 14 bases between them. The CDR3 is 15 residues long. Germline CDR1 and CDR2: SGHKS and YYEKEE (reference sequence). The CDR3 DNA follows: TGTGCCAGCAGCTACCAGGCTGTGTGGACCGGGGAGCTGTTTTTT. As protein: CASSYQAVWTGELFF.

With regard to this clone: This clone may be a read error of a much larger clone one base away. This sample includes further DNA sequences coding for the same CDR3. The chain joins TRBV5-6 to TRBJ2-7; no clear D gene. V dropped 4 bases and J dropped 3 bases, with 5 bases sitting between them. The CDR3 totals 11 residues. Germline lookup yields CDR1 SGHDT and CDR2 YYEEEE. CDR3 sequence reads: CASSLFYEQYF. The CDR3 DNA sequence: TGTGCCAGCAGCCTTTTCTACGAGCAGTACTTC.

The chain employs TRBV11-2 and TRBJ1-5, with D possibly TRBD1 on 5 matching bases. The length of the CDR3 is 15 residues. The V end was cut by 4 bases, the J end by 0 bases, with 10 bases between. Germline CDR1 is SGHAT and CDR2 is FQNNGV. The CDR3 DNA sequence: TGTGCCAGCAGCTGGGACGGGTATAGCAATCAGCCCCAGCATTTT. This encodes CASSWDGYSNQPQHF.

V is TRBV10-3 and J is TRBJ2-7; 7 bases line up with TRBD2. The V gene's germline CDR1 is ENHRY and CDR2 SYGVKD. The CDR3 runs to 15 residues. Unmatched junction bases numbered 11, after V lost 5 bases and J lost 4 bases. As DNA, the CDR3 is TGTGCCATCAGTCCGTCCGGGGAGGGGTCGTACGAGCAGTACTTC. As protein: CAISPSGEGSYEQYF.

V usage is TRBV19 and J usage is TRBJ2-2; D remains ambiguous. CDR3 size: 13 residues. CDR1 is LNHDA, CDR2 SQIVND, per germline (reference sequence). Trimming cost V 5 bases and J 2 bases, with 6 bases left between them. CDR3 loop: CASSLGNTGELFF. The CDR3 DNA follows: TGTGCCAGTAGTCTAGGAAACACCGGGGAGCTGTTTTTT.

Turning to this clone: Other DNA sequences in the sample encode the same CDR3. This rearrangement joins TRBV18 to TRBJ2-7; 7 positions match TRBD2. After removal of 3 bases from V and 0 bases from J, the junction contained 5 bases not matched to a gene. The CDR3 spans 15 residues. In germline, CDR1 is KGHSH, CDR2 LQKENI. The CDR3 bases are TGTGCCAGCTCACCGTCAAGCGGGGACTCCTACGAGCAGTACTTC. Protein: CASSPSSGDSYEQYF.

The chain recombines TRBV13 with TRBJ2-1; D is possibly TRBD1 (5 bases). The CDR3 is made up of 15 amino acids. Germline assignment: CDR1 PRHDT and CDR2 FYEKMQ (reference sequence). V lost 5 bases, J lost 6 bases, and 17 bases lay in between. The CDR3 sequence: CASSTRRFQGNEQFF. The DNA of the CDR3 is TGTGCCAGCAGCACCAGACGTTTTCAGGGCAATGAGCAGTTCTTC.

The J gene is TRBJ1-2, the V gene TRBV7-2; D gene unclear. This CDR3 region has 12 residues. V lost 5 bases, J lost 7 bases, and 11 bases lay in between. Germline CDR1 and CDR2: SGHTA and FQGNSA. CDR3 in amino acids: CASSPARGGYTF. CDR3 in DNA: TGTGCCAGCAGCCCCGCGCGAGGTGGCTACACCTTC. The full variable domain, completed using reference TRBV7-2 and TRBJ1-2, is GAGVSQSPSNKVTEKGKDVELRCDPISGHTALYWYRQSLGQGLEFLIYFQGNSAPDKSGLPSDRFSAERTGGSVSTLTIQRTQQEDSAVYLCASSPARGGYTFGSGTRLTVV.